A single sample gave rise to the 10 T cell receptor beta chains below, sequenced in a study of blood T cell repertoires in COVID-19. Method: immunoSEQ multiplex PCR; TCRdb's copy keeps in-frame clones and lacks some. The sample lists about 140,000 clones, 86% occurring once. Specimen: peripheral blood. The receptors derive from a woman in her sixties or seventies with acute or convalescent COVID-19.

The CDR3 spells CASSIAGESSYEQYF. CDR3 bases: TGTGCCAGTAGTATTGCAGGGGAGAGCTCCTACGAGCAGTACTTC. This chain uses TRBV19 with TRBJ2-7, with a weak D call TRBD1 (6 bases). Germline V CDR1 and CDR2: LNHDA, SQIVND (reference sequence). The CDR3 has 15 amino acids. V lost 3 bases to trimming and J lost 0 bases, with 12 bases between them.

The rearrangement joins TRBV6-2 or TRBV6-3 to TRBJ2-1; D is perhaps TRBD1 (6 bases). Trimming removed 5 bases at V and 0 bases at J, with 14 bases between. In germline, CDR1 is MNHEY, CDR2 SVGEGT. The CDR3 spans 16 residues. The CDR3 DNA reads TGTGCCAGCAGTGCAACAGGGTTTCGCTCCTACAATGAGCAGTTCTTC. This codes for CASSATGFRSYNEQFF.

This clone was seen a handful of times. This chain links TRBV11-2 with TRBJ2-2; weak D call: TRBD2 (6 bases). V lost 6 bases to trimming and J lost 5 bases, with 28 bases between them. The CDR3 is 19 residues long. Germline V gene sequence: CDR1 SGHAT, CDR2 FQNNGV. The CDR3 bases are TGTGCCAGCAGTCTCCACAGGCTTAGGAGGGGCAAGGAAACCGGGGAGCTGTTTTTT. Its protein product is CASSLHRLRRGKETGELFF.

A few counts support this clone. This chain connects TRBV19 to TRBJ1-2; D unresolved. Germline loops: CDR1 LNHDA, CDR2 SQIVND (reference sequence). The CDR3 length is 15 residues. V lost 3 bases, J lost 0 bases, and 11 bases lay in between. The CDR3 DNA reads as TGTGCCAGTAGTATCGCGGGTTCAGCTAACTATGGCTACACCTTC. Its translation: CASSIAGSANYGYTF.

The chain employs TRBV19 and TRBJ2-2; D unclear. CDR1 LNHDA and CDR2 SQIVND come from the germline V gene (reference sequence). Between the trimmed V and J ends, which lost 5 bases and 8 bases, there was a span of 9 bases. This CDR3 region has 12 residues. The CDR3 region is CASSPLRGELFF. The CDR3 coding sequence is TGTGCCAGTAGTCCCCTTCGGGGGGAGCTGTTTTTT.

The chain has TRBV6-5 and TRBJ1-1; no reliable D call. Trimming left V 2 bases short and J 7 bases short, with 11 bases between. The germline CDR1 and CDR2 sequences are MNHEY and SVGAGI. The CDR3 sequence is 13 residues long. This CDR3 is CASSYLLEGEAFF. The CDR3 DNA reads TGTGCCAGCAGTTACCTCCTGGAGGGTGAAGCTTTCTTT.

V and J are TRBV3-1 (or the pseudogene TRBV3-2) and TRBJ2-3, with 9 bases that match TRBD2. The CDR3 covers 15 residues. CDR1 and CDR2 from the germline V gene are LGHDT and YNNKEL (reference sequence). V lost 1 base to trimming and J lost 7 bases; unmatched junction nucleotides: 6. The CDR3 loop is CASSQVRGGIYTQYF. The CDR3 nucleotides are TGTGCCAGCAGCCAAGTGCGGGGGGGCATTTATACGCAGTATTTT.

The chain uses TRBV7-9 and TRBJ1-4; 7 bases line up with TRBD1. V was pared by 1 base and J by 1 base, with 3 bases of the junction left unmatched. This CDR3 is 16 amino acids long. Germline V lookup: CDR1 SEHNR, CDR2 FQNEAQ (reference sequence). CDR3 sequence: CASSLGDRQTNEKLFF. The DNA for the CDR3 is TGTGCCAGCAGCTTAGGGGACAGACAAACTAATGAAAAACTGTTTTTT.

The gene calls are TRBV5-1 and TRBJ2-1, with 11 bases that match TRBD2. V trimming: 2 bases; J trimming: 9 bases; junction bases outside the gene matches: 7. Germline V gene sequence: CDR1 SGHRS, CDR2 YFSETQ. The CDR3 contains 15 residues. The CDR3 sequence: CASSFSGGAEGEQFF. CDR3 coding DNA: TGCGCCAGCAGCTTTAGCGGGGGGGCCGAGGGTGAGCAGTTCTTC.

This chain links TRBV7-2 with TRBJ2-7; 7 nucleotides line up with TRBD1. The CDR3 has 16 amino acids. CDR1 is SGHTA, CDR2 FQGNSA, per germline. V was clipped by 0 bases and J by 3 bases; unmatched bases: 8. CDR3 DNA: TGTGCCAGCAGCTTAGCGCGGAGACAGGGACGCTACGAGCAGTACTTC. It encodes CASSLARRQGRYEQYF.